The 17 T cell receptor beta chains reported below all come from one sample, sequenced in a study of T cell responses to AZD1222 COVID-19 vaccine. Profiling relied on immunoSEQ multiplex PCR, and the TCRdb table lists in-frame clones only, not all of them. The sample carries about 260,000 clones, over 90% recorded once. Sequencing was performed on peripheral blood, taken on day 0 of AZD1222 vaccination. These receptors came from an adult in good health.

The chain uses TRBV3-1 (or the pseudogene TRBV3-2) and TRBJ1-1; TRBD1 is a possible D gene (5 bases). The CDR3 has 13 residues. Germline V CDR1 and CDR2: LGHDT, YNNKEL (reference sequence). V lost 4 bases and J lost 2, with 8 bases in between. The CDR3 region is CASSRRDNTEAFF. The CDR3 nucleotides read TGTGCCAGCAGCCGCAGGGATAACACTGAAGCTTTCTTT.

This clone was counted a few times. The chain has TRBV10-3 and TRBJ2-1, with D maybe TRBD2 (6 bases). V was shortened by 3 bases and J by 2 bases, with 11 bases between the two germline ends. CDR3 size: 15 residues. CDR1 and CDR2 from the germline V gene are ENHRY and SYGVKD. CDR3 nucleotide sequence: TGTGCCATCAGTGAAGACGGGGGAGCCTACAATGAGCAGTTCTTC. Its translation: CAISEDGGAYNEQFF.

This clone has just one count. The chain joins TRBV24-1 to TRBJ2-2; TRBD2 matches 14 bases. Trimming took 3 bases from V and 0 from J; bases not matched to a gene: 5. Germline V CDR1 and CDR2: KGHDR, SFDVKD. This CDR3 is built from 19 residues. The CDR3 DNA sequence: TGTGCCACCAGTGATCCAGGACTAGCGGGGGGCTCGAACACCGGGGAGCTGTTTTTT. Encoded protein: CATSDPGLAGGSNTGELFF.

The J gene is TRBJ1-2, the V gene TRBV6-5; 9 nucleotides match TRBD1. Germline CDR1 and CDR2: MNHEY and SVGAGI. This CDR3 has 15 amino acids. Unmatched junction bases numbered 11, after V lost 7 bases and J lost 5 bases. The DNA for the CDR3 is TGTGCCAGCAAAATGGGATCGGGACAGGGATATGGCTACACCTTC. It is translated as CASKMGSGQGYGYTF.

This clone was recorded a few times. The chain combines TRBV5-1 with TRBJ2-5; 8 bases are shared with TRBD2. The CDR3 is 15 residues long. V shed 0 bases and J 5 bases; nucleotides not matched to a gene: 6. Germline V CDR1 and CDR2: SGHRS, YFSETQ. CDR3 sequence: CASSLGPGGPETQYF. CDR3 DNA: TGCGCCAGCAGCTTGGGTCCGGGGGGGCCTGAGACCCAGTACTTC.

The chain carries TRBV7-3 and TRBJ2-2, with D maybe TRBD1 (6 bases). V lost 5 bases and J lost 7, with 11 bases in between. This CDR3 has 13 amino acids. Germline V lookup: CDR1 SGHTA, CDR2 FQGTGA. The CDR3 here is CASSVGGGGELFF. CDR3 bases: TGTGCCAGCAGCGTAGGGGGTGGCGGGGAGCTGTTTTTT.

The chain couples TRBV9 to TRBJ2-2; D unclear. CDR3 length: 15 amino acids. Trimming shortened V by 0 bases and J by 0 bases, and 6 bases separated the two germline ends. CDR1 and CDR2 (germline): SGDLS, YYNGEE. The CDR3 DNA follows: TGTGCCAGCAGCGTAGAATGGACGAACACCGGGGAGCTGTTTTTT. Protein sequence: CASSVEWTNTGELFF. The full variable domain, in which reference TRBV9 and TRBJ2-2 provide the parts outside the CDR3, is DSGVTQTPKHLITATGQRVTLRCSPRSGDLSVYWYQQSLDQGLQFLIQYYNGEERAKGNILERFSAQQFPDLHSELNLSSLELGDSALYFCASSVEWTNTGELFFGEGSRLTVL.

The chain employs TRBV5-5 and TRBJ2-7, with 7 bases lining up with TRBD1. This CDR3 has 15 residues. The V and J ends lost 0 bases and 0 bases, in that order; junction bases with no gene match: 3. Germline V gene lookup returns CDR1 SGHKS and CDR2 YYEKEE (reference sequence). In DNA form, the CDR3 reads TGTGCCAGCAGCTTGGCCGGGACAGCCTCCTACGAGCAGTACTTC. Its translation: CASSLAGTASYEQYF.

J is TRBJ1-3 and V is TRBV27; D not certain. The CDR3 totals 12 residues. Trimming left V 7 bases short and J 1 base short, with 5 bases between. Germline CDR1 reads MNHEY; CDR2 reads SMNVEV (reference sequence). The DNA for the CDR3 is TGTGCCAGCACCCTTTCTGGAAACACCATATATTTT. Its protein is CASTLSGNTIYF.

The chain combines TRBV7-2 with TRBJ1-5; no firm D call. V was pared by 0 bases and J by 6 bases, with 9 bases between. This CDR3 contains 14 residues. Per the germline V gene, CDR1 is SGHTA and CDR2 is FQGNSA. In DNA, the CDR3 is TGTGCCAGCAGCTTAGCGGGGAGGGTTCAGCCCCAGCATTTT. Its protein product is CASSLAGRVQPQHF. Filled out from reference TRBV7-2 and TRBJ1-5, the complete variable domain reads GAGVSQSPSNKVTEKGKDVELRCDPISGHTALYWYRQSLGQGLEFLIYFQGNSAPDKSGLPSDRFSAERTGGSVSTLTIQRTQQEDSAVYLCASSLAGRVQPQHFGDGTRLSIL.

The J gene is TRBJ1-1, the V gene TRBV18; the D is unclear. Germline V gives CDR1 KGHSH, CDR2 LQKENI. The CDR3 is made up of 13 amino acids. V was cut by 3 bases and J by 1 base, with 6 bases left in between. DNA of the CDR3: TGTGCCAGCTCACCGGGCCAGAACACTGAAGCTTTCTTT. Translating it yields CASSPGQNTEAFF.

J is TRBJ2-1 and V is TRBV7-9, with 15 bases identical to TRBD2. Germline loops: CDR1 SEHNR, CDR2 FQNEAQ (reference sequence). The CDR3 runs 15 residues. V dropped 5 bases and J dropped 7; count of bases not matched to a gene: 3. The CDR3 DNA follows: TGTGCCAGCAGCCGGACTAGCGGGAGGGCGAATGAGCAGTTCTTC. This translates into CASSRTSGRANEQFF.

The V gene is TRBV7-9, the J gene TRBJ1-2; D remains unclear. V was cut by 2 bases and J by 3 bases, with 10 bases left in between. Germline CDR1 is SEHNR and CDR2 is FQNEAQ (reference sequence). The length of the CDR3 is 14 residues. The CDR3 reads CASSLQASDYGYTF. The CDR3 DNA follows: TGTGCCAGCAGCTTACAGGCGTCCGACTATGGCTACACCTTC.

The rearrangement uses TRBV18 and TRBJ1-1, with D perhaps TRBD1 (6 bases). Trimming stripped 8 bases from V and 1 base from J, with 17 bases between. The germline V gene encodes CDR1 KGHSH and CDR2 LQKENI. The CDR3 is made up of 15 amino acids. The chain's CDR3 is CASRGARGENTEAFF. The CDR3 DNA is TGTGCCAGCCGCGGAGCAAGGGGGGAGAACACTGAAGCTTTCTTT.

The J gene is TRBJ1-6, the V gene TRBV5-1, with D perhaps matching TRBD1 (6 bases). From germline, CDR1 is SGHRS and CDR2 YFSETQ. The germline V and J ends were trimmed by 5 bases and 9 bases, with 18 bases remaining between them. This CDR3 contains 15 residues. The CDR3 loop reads CASSLTGFVRSPLHF. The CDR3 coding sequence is TGCGCCAGCAGTTTGACAGGTTTTGTTCGTTCACCCCTCCACTTT.

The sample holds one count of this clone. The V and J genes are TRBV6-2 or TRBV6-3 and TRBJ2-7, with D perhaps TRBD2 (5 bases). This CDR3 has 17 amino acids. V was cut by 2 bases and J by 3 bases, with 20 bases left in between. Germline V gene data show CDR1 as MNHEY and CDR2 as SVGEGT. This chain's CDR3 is CASSYPISVTPHYEQYF. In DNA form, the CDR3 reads TGTGCCAGCAGTTACCCTATTAGCGTCACCCCTCACTACGAGCAGTACTTC.

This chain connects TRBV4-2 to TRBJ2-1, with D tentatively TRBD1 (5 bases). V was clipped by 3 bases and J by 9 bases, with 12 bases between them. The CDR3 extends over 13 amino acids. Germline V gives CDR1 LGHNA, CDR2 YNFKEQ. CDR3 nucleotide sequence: TGTGCCAGCAGCCAGAGCAGGGCGAGTGAGCAGTTCTTC. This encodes CASSQSRASEQFF.